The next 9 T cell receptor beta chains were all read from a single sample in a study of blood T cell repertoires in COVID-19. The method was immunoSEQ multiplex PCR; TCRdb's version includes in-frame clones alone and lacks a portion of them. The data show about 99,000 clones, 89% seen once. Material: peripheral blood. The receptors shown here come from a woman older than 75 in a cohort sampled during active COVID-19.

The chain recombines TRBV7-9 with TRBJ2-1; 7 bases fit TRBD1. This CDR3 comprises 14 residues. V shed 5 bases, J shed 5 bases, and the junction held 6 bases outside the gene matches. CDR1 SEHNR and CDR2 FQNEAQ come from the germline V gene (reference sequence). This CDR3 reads CASSLGQLNNEQFF. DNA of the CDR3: TGTGCCAGCAGCCTGGGACAGCTCAACAATGAGCAGTTCTTC.

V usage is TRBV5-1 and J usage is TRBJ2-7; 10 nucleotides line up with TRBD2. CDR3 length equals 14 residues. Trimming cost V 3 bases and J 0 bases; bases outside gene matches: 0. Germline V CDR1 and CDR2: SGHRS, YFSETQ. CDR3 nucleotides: TGCGCCAGCAGCTCTAGCGGGAGCTCCTACGAGCAGTACTTC. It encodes CASSSSGSSYEQYF.

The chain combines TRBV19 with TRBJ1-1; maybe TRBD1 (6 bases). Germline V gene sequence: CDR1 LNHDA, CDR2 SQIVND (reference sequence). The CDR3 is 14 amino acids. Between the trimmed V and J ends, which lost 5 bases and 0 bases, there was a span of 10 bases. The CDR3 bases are TGTGCCAGTAGTCACAGGGATATGAACACTGAAGCTTTCTTT. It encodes CASSHRDMNTEAFF.

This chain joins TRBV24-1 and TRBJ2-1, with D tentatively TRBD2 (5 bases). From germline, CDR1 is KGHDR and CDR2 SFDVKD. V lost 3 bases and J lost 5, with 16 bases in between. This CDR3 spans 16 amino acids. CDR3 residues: CATSDVDFLEDNEQFF. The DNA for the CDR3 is TGTGCCACCAGTGATGTGGACTTCCTCGAGGACAATGAGCAGTTCTTC.

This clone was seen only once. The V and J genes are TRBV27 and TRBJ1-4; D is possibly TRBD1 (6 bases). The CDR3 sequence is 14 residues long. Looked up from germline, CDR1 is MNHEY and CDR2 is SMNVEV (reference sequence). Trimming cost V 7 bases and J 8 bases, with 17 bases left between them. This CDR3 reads CASTKDRTVEKLFF. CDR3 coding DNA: TGTGCCAGCACCAAAGACAGGACGGTAGAAAAACTGTTTTTT.

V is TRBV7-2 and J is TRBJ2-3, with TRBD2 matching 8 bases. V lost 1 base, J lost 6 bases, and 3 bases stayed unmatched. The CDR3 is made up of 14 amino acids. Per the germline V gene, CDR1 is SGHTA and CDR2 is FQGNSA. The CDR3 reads CASSLVSSGDTQYF. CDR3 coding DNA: TGTGCCAGCAGCTTAGTATCTAGCGGGGATACGCAGTATTTT.

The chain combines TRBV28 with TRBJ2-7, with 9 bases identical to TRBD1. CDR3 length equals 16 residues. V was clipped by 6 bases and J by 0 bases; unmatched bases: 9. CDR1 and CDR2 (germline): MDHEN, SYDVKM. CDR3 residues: CASRKQGAHSSYEQYF. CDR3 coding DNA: TGTGCCAGCAGGAAACAGGGGGCCCACTCCTCCTACGAGCAGTACTTC.

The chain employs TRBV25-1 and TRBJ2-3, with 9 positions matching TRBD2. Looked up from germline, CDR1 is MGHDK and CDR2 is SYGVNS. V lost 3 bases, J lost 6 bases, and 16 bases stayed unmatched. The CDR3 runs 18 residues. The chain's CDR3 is CASSDFGGLTSGTDTQYF. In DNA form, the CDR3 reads TGTGCCAGCAGTGATTTTGGGGGGCTGACTAGCGGAACTGATACGCAGTATTTT.

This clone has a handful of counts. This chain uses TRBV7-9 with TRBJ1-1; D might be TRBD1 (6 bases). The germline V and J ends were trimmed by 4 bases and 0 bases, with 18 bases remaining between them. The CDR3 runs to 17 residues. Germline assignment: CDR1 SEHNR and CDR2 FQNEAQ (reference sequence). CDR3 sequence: CASSSQFDRKMNTEAFF. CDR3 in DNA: TGTGCCAGCAGCTCGCAATTCGACAGGAAAATGAACACTGAAGCTTTCTTT. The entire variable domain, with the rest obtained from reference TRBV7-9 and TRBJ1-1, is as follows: DTGVSQNPRHKITKRGQNVTFRCDPISEHNRLYWYRQTLGQGPEFLTYFQNEAQLEKSRLLSDRFSAERPKGSFSTLEIQRTEQGDSAMYLCASSSQFDRKMNTEAFFGQGTRLTVV.